This T cell receptor (beta chain) was identified in a study of blood T cell repertoires in COVID-19. About the research overall: Samples representing acute and convalescent COVID-19 were sourced from the United States, Italy and Spain.

Germline V gives CDR1 SGHNT, CDR2 YENEEA. The CDR3 spans 14 residues. V lost 8 bases to trimming and J lost 2 bases, with 12 bases between them. Assay used: immunoSEQ multiplex PCR; TCRdb lists only in-frame clones, some missing. This repertoire shows 360,000 or so clones, more than 70% found once; its top ten account for around 3.9%. The sequence was collected from a woman aged 60 to 75 with COVID-19, enrolled during active disease. The chain combines TRBV11-3 with TRBJ2-2; D is unresolved. Source material: peripheral blood. The CDR3 sequence: CASASRSNTGELFF. The DNA for the CDR3 is TGTGCCAGCGCGAGTCGGTCCAACACCGGGGAGCTGTTTTTT.